The 19 T cell receptor beta chains in this list originate from one sample, sequenced in a study of blood T cell repertoires in COVID-19. Profiled with immunoSEQ multiplex PCR; TCRdb holds only in-frame clones, not every one. Of a few hundred thousand clones in the sample, around 87% were seen once. The sequencing input was PBMCs or T cells enriched from blood (not recorded which). These receptors all come from a young man who had recovered from COVID-19.

The V and J genes are TRBV6-2 or TRBV6-3 and TRBJ1-6; TRBD1 might be the D (6 bases). The CDR3 has 15 amino acids. Germline V gene lookup returns CDR1 MNHEY and CDR2 SVGEGT. Trimming pared 4 bases from V and 9 bases from J, leaving 16 bases between. The CDR3 is CASSFGQRMSSPLHF. CDR3 DNA sequence: TGTGCCAGCAGTTTCGGACAGCGGATGAGTTCACCCCTCCACTTT.

A few counts support this clone. The rearrangement joins TRBV19 to TRBJ1-1; TRBD1 matches at 8 bases. CDR1 and CDR2 from the germline V gene are LNHDA and SQIVND (reference sequence). The CDR3 runs to 15 residues. With 7 bases clipped from V and 4 bases from J, the junction kept 11 bases outside the gene matches. Here the CDR3 reads CASNTGTGRGTEAFF. The CDR3 DNA is TGTGCCAGTAATACCGGGACAGGTCGAGGCACTGAAGCTTTCTTT.

The rearrangement links TRBV5-1 to TRBJ2-1; D perhaps matches TRBD2 (6 bases). With 5 bases removed from V and 3 bases from J, the gap between germline ends came to 12 bases. Per germline, CDR1 SGHRS and CDR2 YFSETQ. The CDR3 spans 14 residues. The CDR3 here is CASSWDSGYNEQFF. The CDR3, as DNA: TGCGCCAGCAGTTGGGACTCAGGCTACAATGAGCAGTTCTTC. Together with reference TRBV5-1 and TRBJ2-1, the CDR3 gives the full variable domain: KAGVTQTPRYLIKTRGQQVTLSCSPISGHRSVSWYQQTPGQGLQFLFEYFSETQRNKGNFPGRFSGRQFSNSRSEMNVSTLELGDSALYLCASSWDSGYNEQFFGPGTRLTVL.

The rearrangement uses TRBV4-3 and TRBJ1-3, with TRBD1 identical over 8 bases. V dropped 0 bases and J dropped 2; count of bases not matched to a gene: 12. The CDR3 has 19 amino acids. Per germline, CDR1 LGHNA and CDR2 YSLEER. CDR3 sequence (DNA): TGCGCCAGCAGCCAAGATTCTACCAGGGGGCGCGTGGCTGGAAACACCATATATTTT. Its protein product is CASSQDSTRGRVAGNTIYF.

The count of this clone is one. This chain connects TRBV19 to TRBJ1-3; possibly TRBD1 for D (6 bases). Deletions cut 7 bases from V and 3 bases from J, with 10 bases between. Germline V lookup: CDR1 LNHDA, CDR2 SQIVND (reference sequence). This CDR3 has 13 amino acids. Here the CDR3 reads CASTRDIGNTIYF. In DNA form, the CDR3 reads TGTGCCAGTACCCGGGACATTGGAAACACCATATATTTT.

The chain has TRBV5-4 and TRBJ2-3; 8 positions match TRBD2. The ends lost 6 bases at V and 0 bases at J; junction bases unmatched: 3. The CDR3 is 14 amino acids. CDR1 and CDR2 from the germline V gene are SGHNT and YYREEE (reference sequence). For the CDR3, the DNA is TGTGCCAGCACCGCTAGCGGGAGCACAGATACGCAGTATTTT. It encodes CASTASGSTDTQYF.

V is TRBV4-1 and J is TRBJ2-1; 7 bases map to TRBD1. From germline, CDR1 is MGHRA and CDR2 YSYEKL. This CDR3 has 16 amino acids. V shed 2 bases, J shed 2 bases, and the junction held 6 bases outside the gene matches. The CDR3 nucleotides read TGCGCCAGCAGCCAATATGGGACAGAGACCTACAATGAGCAGTTCTTC. Protein sequence: CASSQYGTETYNEQFF.

This chain joins TRBV18 and TRBJ1-1; 11 nucleotides align to TRBD1. The germline gives CDR1 KGHSH, CDR2 LQKENI. V was clipped by 5 bases and J by 4 bases; unmatched bases: 9. This CDR3 has 16 amino acids. The CDR3 spells CASSGSSGQGGTEAFF. Written as DNA, the CDR3 is TGTGCCAGCTCAGGCTCTTCGGGACAGGGGGGCACTGAAGCTTTCTTT.

The rearrangement links TRBV11-3 to TRBJ2-1, with 11 bases that match TRBD2. The CDR3 sequence is 15 residues long. V gave up 3 bases and J gave up 7 bases; unmatched junction bases: 5. Germline values: CDR1 SGHNT, CDR2 YENEEA. CDR3: CASSFSGGAGNEQFF. The CDR3 nucleotides read TGTGCCAGCAGCTTTAGCGGGGGGGCTGGTAATGAGCAGTTCTTC.

The chain combines TRBV6-5 with TRBJ1-1; tentatively, D is TRBD1 (6 bases). Trimming took off 6 bases at V and 2 bases at J, with 10 bases between the two ends. Per germline, CDR1 MNHEY and CDR2 SVGAGI. The CDR3 covers 13 residues. CDR3 in amino acids: CASRRQENTEAFF. The CDR3 DNA is TGTGCCAGCAGACGACAGGAAAACACTGAAGCTTTCTTT.

The chain uses TRBV4-3 and TRBJ2-3, with D perhaps matching TRBD1 (6 bases). Trimming pared 1 base from V and 3 bases from J, leaving 8 bases between. The CDR3 length is 14 residues. Germline loops: CDR1 LGHNA, CDR2 YSLEER. The DNA for the CDR3 is TGCGCCAGCAGCCAAGGAACAGGGACAGATACGCAGTATTTT. Translating it yields CASSQGTGTDTQYF.

This chain connects TRBV9 to TRBJ2-7; 7 bases are a match to TRBD2. The J segment lost 1 base and the V segment lost 4 bases, leaving 8 bases of the junction unmatched. The CDR3 extends over 15 amino acids. The germline gives CDR1 SGDLS, CDR2 YYNGEE. CDR3 sequence (DNA): TGTGCCAGCAGCCTAGAAGGCGGGGGTTCCTACGAGCAGTACTTC. It codes for CASSLEGGGSYEQYF.

This chain uses TRBV30 with TRBJ1-1, with D unresolved. V lost 0 bases and J lost 7, with 9 bases in between. The germline gives CDR1 GTSNPN, CDR2 SVGIG (reference sequence). CDR3 size: 12 residues. The CDR3 reads CAWSVLRGEAFF. The DNA for the CDR3 is TGTGCCTGGAGTGTACTAAGAGGTGAAGCTTTCTTT.

This clone was detected only a few times. The chain couples TRBV10-1 to TRBJ2-2; 9 bases match TRBD1. Germline CDR1 reads WNHNN; CDR2 reads SYGVQD (reference sequence). The CDR3 loop spans 15 amino acids. The junction had 6 bases not matched to a gene; V was cut back by 6 bases and J by 4 bases. The CDR3 loop is CASSKQTGGTGELFF. The CDR3 DNA reads as TGCGCCAGCAGCAAGCAGACAGGGGGCACCGGGGAGCTGTTTTTT.

The rearrangement links TRBV11-3 to TRBJ1-2; D unclear. Germline CDR1 is SGHNT and CDR2 is YENEEA. CDR3 length: 16 amino acids. Trimming cost V 5 bases and J 5 bases, with 21 bases left between them. This chain's CDR3 is CASSPWSDPDHYGYTF. The CDR3 DNA sequence: TGTGCCAGCAGCCCGTGGAGCGACCCGGATCATTATGGCTACACCTTC.

In the case of this clone: A much more abundant neighbour one base away suggests this may be a read error. This chain uses TRBV11-2 with TRBJ2-2; D is undetermined. CDR1 and CDR2 (germline): SGHAT, FQNNGV. Trimming stripped 4 bases from V and 3 bases from J, with 3 bases between. CDR3 length: 12 residues. The CDR3 is CASSSDTGELFF. The CDR3 DNA follows: TGTGCCAGCAGCTCCGACACCGGGGAGCTGTTTTTT.

The V gene is TRBV30, the J gene TRBJ1-5; 8 bases match TRBD1. The ends lost 3 bases at V and 1 base at J; junction bases unmatched: 5. Looked up from germline, CDR1 is GTSNPN and CDR2 is SVGIG (reference sequence). The CDR3 is 15 residues long. This CDR3 is CAWSARTGSNQPQHF. CDR3 sequence (DNA): TGTGCCTGGAGCGCCCGGACAGGGAGCAATCAGCCCCAGCATTTT. Using reference TRBV30 and TRBJ1-5 for the parts outside the CDR3, the full variable domain is SQTIHQWPATLVQPVGSPLSLECTVEGTSNPNLYWYRQAAGRGLQLLFYSVGIGQISSEVPQNLSASRPQDRQFILSSKKLLLSDSGFYLCAWSARTGSNQPQHFGDGTRLSIL.

This clone appeared a single time. V gene TRBV6-5 combines with J gene TRBJ1-3; 8 bases are shared with TRBD1. CDR1 is MNHEY and CDR2 is SVGAGI in the germline V gene. Trimming at V came to 5 bases and at J to 0 bases, leaving 3 bases not matched to a gene. This CDR3 has 15 residues. The CDR3 coding sequence is TGTGCCAGCAGTAGGGGACAGGTCTCTGGAAACACCATATATTTT. Protein product: CASSRGQVSGNTIYF.

V gene TRBV4-3 combines with J gene TRBJ1-2, with 7 bases fitting TRBD1. The V and J ends lost 0 bases and 6 bases, in that order; junction bases with no gene match: 7. This CDR3 is 15 amino acids long. CDR1 and CDR2 from the germline V gene are LGHNA and YSLEER. The CDR3 is CASSQETGVGDGYTF. In DNA form, the CDR3 reads TGCGCCAGCAGCCAAGAAACAGGGGTCGGGGATGGCTACACCTTC.